These 6 T cell receptor beta chains originate from one sample sequenced in a study of blood T cell repertoires in COVID-19. Sequencing used immunoSEQ multiplex PCR; TCRdb keeps in-frame clones, though not all of them. The sample includes approximately 200,000 clones, 85% to 90% of them seen just once. Sample: peripheral blood. These receptor sequences come from a man aged 50 to 59 with acute or convalescent COVID-19.

The J gene is TRBJ2-5, the V gene TRBV5-1; 9 positions match TRBD2. The germline V gene has CDR1 SGHRS and CDR2 YFSETQ. This CDR3 is 17 amino acids long. Trimming cost V 2 bases and J 2 bases; bases outside gene matches: 10. The CDR3 DNA sequence: TGCGCCAGCAGCTTACAAGGGGCTAGCGGGACTCAAGAGACCCAGTACTTC. Its protein is CASSLQGASGTQETQYF. Supplemented by reference TRBV5-1 and TRBJ2-5, the full variable domain reads KAGVTQTPRYLIKTRGQQVTLSCSPISGHRSVSWYQQTPGQGLQFLFEYFSETQRNKGNFPGRFSGRQFSNSRSEMNVSTLELGDSALYLCASSLQGASGTQETQYFGPGTRLLVL.

This clone was seen only a few times. The chain carries TRBV7-9 and TRBJ1-3, with TRBD1 matching 7 bases. CDR1 and CDR2 (germline): SEHNR, FQNEAQ (reference sequence). The J segment lost 0 bases and the V segment lost 3 bases, leaving 2 bases of the junction unmatched. This CDR3 has 15 residues. The CDR3 here is CASSLSGGSGNTIYF. In DNA form, the CDR3 reads TGTGCCAGCAGCTTGTCAGGGGGCTCTGGAAACACCATATATTTT.

This clone was detected only once. The chain combines TRBV3-1 (or the pseudogene TRBV3-2) with TRBJ1-1; a possible D gene is TRBD1 (6 bases). CDR1 is LGHDT, CDR2 YNNKEL, per germline (reference sequence). The CDR3 consists of 14 residues. The germline V and J ends were trimmed by 2 bases and 0 bases, with 7 bases remaining between them. In DNA, the CDR3 is TGTGCCAGCAGCCAACGGACAGTGAACACTGAAGCTTTCTTT. It is translated as CASSQRTVNTEAFF.

The rearrangement uses TRBV11-2 and TRBJ1-1; the D is unclear. With 3 bases removed from V and 0 bases from J, the gap between germline ends came to 8 bases. The CDR3 is made up of 14 amino acids. In germline, CDR1 is SGHAT, CDR2 FQNNGV. In DNA, the CDR3 is TGTGCCAGCAGCTTGGGCAGATTGAACACTGAAGCTTTCTTT. Translated: CASSLGRLNTEAFF.

V and J are TRBV21-1 and TRBJ2-7; the D call in the table, TRBD1, was not verified against the DNA. TRBV21-1 is shown as a pseudogene. This CDR3 is 15 amino acids long. In nucleotides, the CDR3 is TGTGCCAGCAGCAAAGGGGCAGGGGCCTCCTACGAGCAGTACTTC. Protein product: CASSKGAGASYEQYF.

This chain connects TRBV5-4 to TRBJ2-5, with D unclear. Germline-derived CDR1 and CDR2 are SGHNT and YYREEE (reference sequence). V shed 0 bases and J shed 5 bases, with 8 bases lying between them. CDR3 length equals 13 residues. CDR3: CASSLAVLETQYF. The CDR3, as DNA: TGTGCCAGCAGCTTGGCGGTACTTGAGACCCAGTACTTC.